This TCR delta chain was observed in a study of Vδ1+ human thymocytes. Whole-study results and caveats: In the thymus, TRG and TRD repertoires looked highly polyclonal with Gaussian CDR3 lengths. Roughly 22% of thymic delta-chain sequences were Vdelta2, with few Vdelta3, unlike blood Vdelta1+ controls.

Concerning this clone: Its antigen is unknown.

RNA was extracted from the cells and then reverse transcribed. CDR3 amplicons came from multiplex PCR with pooled V-gene forward and constant-region reverse primers. TCRdb re-called the multiplex PCR reads via CATT. The sample has some 73,000 delta-chain clones; around 35% are singletons. CDR3 length: 17 amino acids. With 2 bases removed from V and 6 bases from J, the gap between germline ends came to 22 bases. CDR1 is TSWWSYY and CDR2 is QGS in the germline V gene. This receptor was identified in a boy under two years old who had congenital heart surgery. V gene TRDV1 combines with J gene TRDJ1; D may be TRDD3 (6 bases). The sample consisted of Vdelta1+ gamma-delta thymocytes from the thymus. Subset indicated: FACS-sorted CD3+ TCRalphabeta- TCRVdelta1+ TCRVdelta2- thymocytes. The CDR3 reads CALGETCFRDWENKLIF. The CDR3 DNA sequence: TGTGCTCTTGGGGAAACCTGCTTTCGGGACTGGGAGAATAAACTCATCTTT.